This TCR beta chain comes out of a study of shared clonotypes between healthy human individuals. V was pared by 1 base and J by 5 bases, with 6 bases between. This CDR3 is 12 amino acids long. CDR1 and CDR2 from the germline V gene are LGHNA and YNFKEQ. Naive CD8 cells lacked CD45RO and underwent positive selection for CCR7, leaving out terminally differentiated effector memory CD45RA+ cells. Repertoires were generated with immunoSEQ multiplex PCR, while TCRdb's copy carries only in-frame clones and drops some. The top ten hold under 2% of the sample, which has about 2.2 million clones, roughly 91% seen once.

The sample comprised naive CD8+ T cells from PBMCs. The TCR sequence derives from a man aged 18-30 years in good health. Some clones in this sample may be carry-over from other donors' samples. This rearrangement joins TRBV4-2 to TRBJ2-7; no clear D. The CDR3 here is CASSQGPHEQYF. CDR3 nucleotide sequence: TGTGCCAGCAGCCAAGGGCCCCACGAGCAGTACTTC.